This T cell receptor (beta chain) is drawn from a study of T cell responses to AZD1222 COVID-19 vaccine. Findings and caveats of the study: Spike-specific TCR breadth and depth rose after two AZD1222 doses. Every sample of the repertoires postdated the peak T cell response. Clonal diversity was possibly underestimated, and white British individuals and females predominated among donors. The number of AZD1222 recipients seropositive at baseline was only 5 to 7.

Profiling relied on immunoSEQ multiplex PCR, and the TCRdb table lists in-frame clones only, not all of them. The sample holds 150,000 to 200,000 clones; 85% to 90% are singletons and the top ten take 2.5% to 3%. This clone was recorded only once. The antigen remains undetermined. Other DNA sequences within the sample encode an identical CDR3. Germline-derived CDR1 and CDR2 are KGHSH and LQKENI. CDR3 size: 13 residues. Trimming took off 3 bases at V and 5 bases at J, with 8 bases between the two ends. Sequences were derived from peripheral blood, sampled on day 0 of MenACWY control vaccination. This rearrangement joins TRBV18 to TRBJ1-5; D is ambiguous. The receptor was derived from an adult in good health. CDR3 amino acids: CASSPGEDQPQHF. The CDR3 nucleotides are TGTGCCAGCTCACCGGGAGAAGATCAGCCCCAGCATTTT.